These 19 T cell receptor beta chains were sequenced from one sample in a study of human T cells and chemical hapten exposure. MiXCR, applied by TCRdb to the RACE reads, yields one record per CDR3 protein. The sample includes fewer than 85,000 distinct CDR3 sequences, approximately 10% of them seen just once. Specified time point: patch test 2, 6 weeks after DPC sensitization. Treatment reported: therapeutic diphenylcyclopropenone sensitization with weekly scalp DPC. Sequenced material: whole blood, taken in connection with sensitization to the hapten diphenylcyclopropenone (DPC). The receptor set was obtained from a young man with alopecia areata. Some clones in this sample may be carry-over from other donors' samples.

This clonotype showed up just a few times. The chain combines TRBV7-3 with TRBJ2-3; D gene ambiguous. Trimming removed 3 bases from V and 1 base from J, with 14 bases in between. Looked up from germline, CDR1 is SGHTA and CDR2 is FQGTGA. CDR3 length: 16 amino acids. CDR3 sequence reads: CASSFWGRSRTDTQYF. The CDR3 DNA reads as TGTGCCAGCAGCTTTTGGGGAAGGTCACGCACAGATACGCAGTATTTT.

In nucleotides, the CDR3 is TGCGCCAGCAGACCTGATAGCAATCAGCCCCAGCATTTT. Amino acid sequence: CASRPDSNQPQHF. The chain uses TRBV5-1 and TRBJ1-5; the D is unclear. Germline-derived CDR1 and CDR2 are SGHRS and YFSETQ. The CDR3 covers 13 residues. The germline V and J ends were trimmed by 5 bases and 0 bases, with 6 bases remaining between them.

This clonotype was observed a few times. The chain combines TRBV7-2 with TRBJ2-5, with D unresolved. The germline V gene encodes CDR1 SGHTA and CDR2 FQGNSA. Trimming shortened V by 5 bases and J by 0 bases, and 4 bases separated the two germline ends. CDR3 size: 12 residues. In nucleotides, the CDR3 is TGTGCCAGCAGCCGGAACCAAGAGACCCAGTACTTC. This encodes CASSRNQETQYF.

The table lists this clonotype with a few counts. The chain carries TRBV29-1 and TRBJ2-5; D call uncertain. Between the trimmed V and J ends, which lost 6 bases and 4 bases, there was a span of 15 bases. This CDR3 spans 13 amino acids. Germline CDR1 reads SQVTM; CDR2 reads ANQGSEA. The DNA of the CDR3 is TGCAGCGTCGATGGGGATTTGGCAGAGACCCAGTACTTC. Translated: CSVDGDLAETQYF.

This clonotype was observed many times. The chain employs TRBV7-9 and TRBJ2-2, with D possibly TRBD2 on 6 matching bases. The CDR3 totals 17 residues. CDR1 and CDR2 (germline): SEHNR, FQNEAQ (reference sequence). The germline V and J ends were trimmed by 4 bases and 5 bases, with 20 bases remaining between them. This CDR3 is CASSYPGGIMGTGELFF. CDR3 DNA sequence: TGTGCCAGCAGCTACCCGGGCGGGATTATGGGAACCGGGGAGCTGTTTTTT.

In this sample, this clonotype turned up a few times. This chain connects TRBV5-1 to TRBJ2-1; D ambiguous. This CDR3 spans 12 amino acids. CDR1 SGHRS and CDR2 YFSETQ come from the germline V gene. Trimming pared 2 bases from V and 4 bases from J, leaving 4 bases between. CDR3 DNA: TGCGCCAGCAGCTTCGGTTACAATGAGCAGTTCTTC. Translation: CASSFGYNEQFF. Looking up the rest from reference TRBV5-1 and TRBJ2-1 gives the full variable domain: KAGVTQTPRYLIKTRGQQVTLSCSPISGHRSVSWYQQTPGQGLQFLFEYFSETQRNKGNFPGRFSGRQFSNSRSEMNVSTLELGDSALYLCASSFGYNEQFFGPGTRLTVL.

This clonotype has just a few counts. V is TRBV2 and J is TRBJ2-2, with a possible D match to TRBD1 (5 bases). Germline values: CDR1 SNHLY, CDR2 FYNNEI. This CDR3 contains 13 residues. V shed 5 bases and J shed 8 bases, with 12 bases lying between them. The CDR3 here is CASSSDITGELFF. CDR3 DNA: TGTGCCAGCAGTTCGGACATCACGGGGGAGCTGTTTTTT.

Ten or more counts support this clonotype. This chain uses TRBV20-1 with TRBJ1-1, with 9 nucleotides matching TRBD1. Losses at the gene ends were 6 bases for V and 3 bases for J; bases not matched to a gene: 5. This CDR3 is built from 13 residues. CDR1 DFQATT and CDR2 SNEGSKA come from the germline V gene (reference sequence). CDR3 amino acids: CSAQDRGDTEAFF. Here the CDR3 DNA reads TGCAGTGCCCAGGACAGGGGAGACACTGAAGCTTTCTTT.

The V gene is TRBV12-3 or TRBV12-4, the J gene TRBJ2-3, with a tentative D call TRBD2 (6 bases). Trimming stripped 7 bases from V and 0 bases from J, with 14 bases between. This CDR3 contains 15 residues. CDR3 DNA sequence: TGTGCCAGCACCCAACTAGCAGGCAGCACAGATACGCAGTATTTT. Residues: CASTQLAGSTDTQYF.

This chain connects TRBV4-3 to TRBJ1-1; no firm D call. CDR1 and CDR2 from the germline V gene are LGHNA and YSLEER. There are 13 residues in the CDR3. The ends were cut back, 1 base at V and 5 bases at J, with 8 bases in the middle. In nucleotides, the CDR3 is TGCGCCAGCAGCCAAGTAACGGGGACTGAAGCTTTCTTT. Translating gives CASSQVTGTEAFF.

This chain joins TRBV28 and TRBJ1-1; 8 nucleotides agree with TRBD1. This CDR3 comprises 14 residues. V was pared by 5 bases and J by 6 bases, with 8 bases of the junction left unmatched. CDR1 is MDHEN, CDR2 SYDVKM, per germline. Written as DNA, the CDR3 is TGTGCCAGCAGTCAACAGGGGGTATTCCCTGAAGCTTTCTTT. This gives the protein CASSQQGVFPEAFF.

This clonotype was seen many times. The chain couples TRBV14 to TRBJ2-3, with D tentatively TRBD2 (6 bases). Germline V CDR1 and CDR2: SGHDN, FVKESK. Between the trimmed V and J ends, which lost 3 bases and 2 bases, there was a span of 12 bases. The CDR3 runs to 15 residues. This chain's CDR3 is CASSHRGLVTDTQYF. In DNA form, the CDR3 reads TGTGCCAGCAGCCACCGGGGACTTGTCACAGATACGCAGTATTTT.

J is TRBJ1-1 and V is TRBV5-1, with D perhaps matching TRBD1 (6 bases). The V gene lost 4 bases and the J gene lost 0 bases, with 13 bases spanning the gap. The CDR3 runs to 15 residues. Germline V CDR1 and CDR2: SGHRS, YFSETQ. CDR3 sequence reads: CASSATRGLNTEAFF. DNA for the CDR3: TGCGCCAGCAGCGCCACCAGGGGCCTGAACACTGAAGCTTTCTTT.

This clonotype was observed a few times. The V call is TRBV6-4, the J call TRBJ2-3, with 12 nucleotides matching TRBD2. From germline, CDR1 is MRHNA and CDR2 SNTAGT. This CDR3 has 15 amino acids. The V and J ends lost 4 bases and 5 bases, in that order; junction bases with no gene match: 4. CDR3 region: CASSASGGAIDTQYF. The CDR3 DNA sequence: TGTGCCAGCAGTGCTAGCGGGGGGGCCATAGATACGCAGTATTTT.

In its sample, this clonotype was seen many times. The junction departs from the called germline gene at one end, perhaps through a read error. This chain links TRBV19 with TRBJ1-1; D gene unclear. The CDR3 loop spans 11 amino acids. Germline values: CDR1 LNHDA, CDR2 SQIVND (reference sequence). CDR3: CASSLEFEAFF. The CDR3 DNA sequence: TGTGCCAGTAGTTTAGAATTCGAAGCTTTCTTT.

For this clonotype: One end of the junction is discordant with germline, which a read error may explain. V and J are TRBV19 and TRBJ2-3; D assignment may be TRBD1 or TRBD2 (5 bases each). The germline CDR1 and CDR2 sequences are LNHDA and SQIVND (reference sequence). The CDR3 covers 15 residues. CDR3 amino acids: CASSRSLGTTDTQYF. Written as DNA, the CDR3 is TGTGCCAGCAGTAGAAGTCTCGGGACCACAGATACGCAGTATTTT.

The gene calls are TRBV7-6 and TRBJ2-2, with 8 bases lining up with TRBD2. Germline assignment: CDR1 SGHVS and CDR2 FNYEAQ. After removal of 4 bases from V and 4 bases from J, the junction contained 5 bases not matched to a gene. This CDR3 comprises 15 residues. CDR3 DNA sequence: TGTGCCAGCAGCTCTACCCGGGGGGGCACCGGGGAGCTGTTTTTT. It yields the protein CASSSTRGGTGELFF.

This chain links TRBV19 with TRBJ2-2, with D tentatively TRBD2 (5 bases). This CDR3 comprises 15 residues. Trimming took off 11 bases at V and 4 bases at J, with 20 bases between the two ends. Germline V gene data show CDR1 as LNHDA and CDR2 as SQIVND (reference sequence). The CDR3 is CAVATAEAVTGELFF. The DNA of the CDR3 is TGTGCCGTTGCGACGGCGGAGGCGGTCACCGGGGAGCTGTTTTTT. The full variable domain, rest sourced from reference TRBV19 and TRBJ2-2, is DGGITQSPKYLFRKEGQNVTLSCEQNLNHDAMYWYRQDPGQGLRLIYYSQIVNDFQKGDIAEGYSVSREKKESFPLTVTSAQKNPTAFYLCAVATAEAVTGELFFGEGSRLTVL.

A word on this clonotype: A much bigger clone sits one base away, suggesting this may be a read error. The CDR3 DNA follows: TGTGCCAGCAGTTTACGGGAGTCGTATCAGCCCGAGCATTTT. It codes for CASSLRESYQPEHF. This rearrangement joins TRBV28 to TRBJ1-5; D is uncertain. CDR3 length: 14 amino acids. Germline-derived CDR1 and CDR2 are MDHEN and SYDVKM. Complete variable domain (other parts from reference TRBV28 and TRBJ1-5): DVKVTQSSRYLVKRTGEKVFLECVQDMDHENMFWYRQDPGLGLRLIYFSYDVKMKEKGDIPEGYSVSREKKERFSLILESASTNQTSMYLCASSLRESYQPEHFGDGTRLSIL.